The sequence of this T cell receptor beta chain was determined in a study of radiation and T cells in renal cell carcinoma (dated by TCRdb to the early 2020s). At the level of the whole study: Samples were obtained from a clinical trial, in which 15 Gy stereotactic body radiation therapy was delivered to primary renal cell carcinomas and nephrectomy was performed 4 weeks later. TCR beta sequencing covered fewer than 60 samples in total, comprising some 25 tumors and approximately 27 peripheral blood samples. In the 40 to 60 samples combined, some 4 million unique CDR3 nucleotide sequences were found, encoding roughly 2.5 million unique CDR3 amino acid sequences. Broad study findings and their caveats: Tracking of blood repertoire dynamics stopped at roughly four weeks after treatment, with no follow-up past that point. In blood, the top tumor clonotypes increased from baseline to 2 weeks after radiation and then shrank by 4 weeks, which suggests a temporary expansion of tumor-resident clones. Because pretreatment tumor biopsies were not available, the baseline intratumoral presence of clonotypes could not be determined. Effects of radiation dose or scheduling on the TCR repertoire could not be addressed with the single-armed trial design.

CDR1 SGHRS and CDR2 YFSETQ are derived from the germline V gene. Inclusive of the bounding cysteine and phenylalanine, the CDR3 is 12 residues long. CDR3 DNA is the only sequence kept; it has 36 bases, read in frame from the first base. The junction shows trimming of 4 bases on V and 8 bases on J, plus 12 bases between the germline ends. TCR beta libraries were generated from genomic DNA with the immunoSEQ kit, following the manufacturer's recommendations. To prepare the libraries, a first multiplex PCR with proprietary primers was run, followed by a second PCR that added unique barcodes, and a bead cleanup was done after each round. A kit-provided positive control reaction and a negative control reaction were included in every sample batch. The final libraries underwent checking on an Agilent 4200 TapeStation D1000 ScreenTape, volumetric pooling, and quantification by qPCR. Sequencing was performed on an Illumina NextSeq500 with a MidOutput 150-cycle cartridge, and 156 Read1 and 15 Index1 cycles were run with kit custom primers. The pooled library was loaded at 0.85 to 1 pM, with a roughly 22% PhiX control spiked in. In the original analysis: Vendor-processed data were analyzed in R, and a clonotype was defined as all T cells sharing the same CDR3 nucleotide sequence. For clone abundance analyses, frequencies were normalized to the 10,000 most abundant clones in each sample. Public T cell clones, which averaged fewer than five per sample, were removed prior to analysis. Tumor-enriched and baseline blood-enriched clonotypes were defined by at least a 32-fold difference in abundance between compartments. A beta-binomial differential abundance model was used to identify clonotypes that expanded or contracted between blood time points. The Baroni-Urbani and Buser coefficient was used to measure tumor-blood repertoire similarity, and groups were compared with two-tailed Wilcoxon tests in R. As stored in TCRdb, this immuneACCESS dataset retains in-frame rearrangements with V and J assigned. A fraction of the clones does not appear; measured against another copy, unresolved V genes explain less than half of the discrepancy, and the remainder lacks a known reason. V and J calls and clone size are as listed in that table; D and trimming were resolved from the DNA. The sample has 40,000 to 50,000 clones on record, around 83% of them singletons. The ten biggest clones cover 25% to 35% of the sample.

This sample's time point label indicates: baseline pretreatment blood. Per the publication, the treatment or condition label means: 15 Gy SBRT to primary tumor, nephrectomy 4 weeks later. To follow tumor-enriched clonotypes, serial peripheral blood was collected from radiation-treated patients at baseline and at 2 weeks and 4 weeks after SBRT. Renal cell carcinoma with clear cell pathology was present in all patients. The QIAamp DNA Blood Mini Kit (Qiagen) was used to prepare genomic DNA for TCR sequencing. Only samples passing all quality control checks were included in the analyses. This clone has more than one count but fewer than ten. The antigen this receptor binds is unknown. No much larger clone exists at a distance of one base, and base qualities are not known.

The rearrangement joined TRBV5-1 to TRBJ1-2; the D gene lacks a confident call. The specimen comprised blood, sampled from a patient whose treatment included radiotherapy and nephrectomy. The sequence derives from a woman between 65 and 79 years old with renal cell carcinoma. The CDR3 protein is CASSTSDVGYTF. Read as DNA, the sequence is TGCGCCAGCAGCACGTCGGACGTAGGCTACACCTTC.